One and the same sample provided the 29 T cell receptor beta chains below, sequenced in a study of blood T cell repertoires in COVID-19. The protocol was immunoSEQ multiplex PCR, while the TCRdb copy is restricted to in-frame clones and leaves out a portion. This table has a few hundred thousand clones, roughly 88% appearing once. The sample comprised PBMCs or T cells enriched from blood (not recorded which). These receptors were collected from a woman in her 30s who had recovered from COVID-19.

V and J are TRBV28 and TRBJ1-4; 10 nucleotides agree with TRBD1. The CDR3 totals 15 residues. Per germline, CDR1 MDHEN and CDR2 SYDVKM. V was pared by 7 bases and J by 5 bases, with 7 bases of the junction left unmatched. DNA of the CDR3: TGTGCCAGCACCCTAGCGGGACAGGGGAATGAAAAACTGTTTTTT. Its translation: CASTLAGQGNEKLFF. The variable domain in full, with the rest retrieved from reference TRBV28 and TRBJ1-4, is DVKVTQSSRYLVKRTGEKVFLECVQDMDHENMFWYRQDPGLGLRLIYFSYDVKMKEKGDIPEGYSVSREKKERFSLILESASTNQTSMYLCASTLAGQGNEKLFFGSGTQLSVL.

The chain uses TRBV6-5 and TRBJ1-6; possibly TRBD1 for D (5 bases). The CDR3 length is 16 residues. Germline lookup yields CDR1 MNHEY and CDR2 SVGAGI. V was pared by 0 bases and J by 5 bases, with 11 bases between. The CDR3 region has the DNA TGTGCCAGCAGTTACTCGATACAGGCTAATAATTCACCCCTCCACTTT. It encodes CASSYSIQANNSPLHF.

This rearrangement joins TRBV14 to TRBJ2-1, with D perhaps matching TRBD1 (7 bases). Germline V CDR1 and CDR2: SGHDN, FVKESK. CDR3 length: 15 amino acids. V gave up 2 bases and J gave up 7 bases, with 15 bases separating them. CDR3 loop: CASSQNRGGWNEQFF. In DNA, the CDR3 is TGTGCCAGCAGCCAAAACAGGGGAGGATGGAATGAGCAGTTCTTC. The full variable domain, with the rest looked up from reference TRBV14 and TRBJ2-1, is EAGVTQFPSHSVIEKGQTVTLRCDPISGHDNLYWYRRVMGKEIKFLLHFVKESKQDESGMPNNRFLAERTGGTYSTLKVQPAELEDSGVYFCASSQNRGGWNEQFFGPGTRLTVL.

This rearrangement joins TRBV5-1 to TRBJ2-3, with TRBD2 matching 12 bases. Trimming cost V 5 bases and J 6 bases; bases outside gene matches: 1. The CDR3 is made up of 13 amino acids. Looked up from germline, CDR1 is SGHRS and CDR2 is YFSETQ. DNA of the CDR3: TGCGCCAGCAGACTAGCGGGGGGTGATACGCAGTATTTT. Translated: CASRLAGGDTQYF. Filled out from reference TRBV5-1 and TRBJ2-3, the complete variable domain reads KAGVTQTPRYLIKTRGQQVTLSCSPISGHRSVSWYQQTPGQGLQFLFEYFSETQRNKGNFPGRFSGRQFSNSRSEMNVSTLELGDSALYLCASRLAGGDTQYFGPGTRLTVL.

This chain uses TRBV5-4 with TRBJ1-4; TRBD1 might be the D (5 bases). Germline CDR1 reads SGHNT; CDR2 reads YYREEE (reference sequence). The CDR3 runs 15 residues. V was shortened by 0 bases and J by 3 bases, with 9 bases between the two germline ends. The CDR3 spells CASSLGGNSNEKLFF. The CDR3 DNA follows: TGTGCCAGCAGCTTGGGGGGCAATTCTAATGAAAAACTGTTTTTT.

The chain has TRBV11-3 and TRBJ2-3; unclear D gene. The V end was cut by 2 bases, the J end by 2 bases, with 8 bases between. This CDR3 has 14 residues. Germline V gene lookup returns CDR1 SGHNT and CDR2 YENEEA. CDR3 in DNA: TGTGCCAGCAGCTTATCCAGAAACACAGATACGCAGTATTTT. Its protein product is CASSLSRNTDTQYF.

This clone was counted only a few times. The gene calls are TRBV28 and TRBJ2-3; D is possibly TRBD2 (6 bases). The CDR3 is 16 amino acids. Germline lookup yields CDR1 MDHEN and CDR2 SYDVKM. Trimming took 5 bases from V and 0 from J, leaving 15 bases between them. CDR3 loop: CASSVMVGGSTDTQYF. In nucleotides, the CDR3 is TGTGCCAGCAGTGTCATGGTCGGGGGAAGCACAGATACGCAGTATTTT.

V and J are TRBV28 and TRBJ2-1; 10 positions agree with TRBD2. CDR1 MDHEN and CDR2 SYDVKM come from the germline V gene. Germline trimming cut 2 bases from V and 8 bases from J; bases unmatched to any gene: 6. CDR3 length: 15 residues. DNA of the CDR3: TGTGCCAGCAGTTTAATCCAGCGGGGGGGCGATGAGCAGTTCTTC. This gives the protein CASSLIQRGGDEQFF.

The V gene is TRBV24-1, the J gene TRBJ1-2; 8 bases line up with TRBD1. The CDR3 runs to 14 residues. The trim removed 7 bases at V and 2 bases at J, leaving 5 bases unmatched. Germline assignment: CDR1 KGHDR and CDR2 SFDVKD. The CDR3 sequence: CATSDYRGNYGYTF. In DNA form, the CDR3 reads TGTGCCACCAGCGACTACAGGGGGAACTATGGCTACACCTTC.

A few counts support this clone. V gene TRBV6-2 or TRBV6-3 combines with J gene TRBJ2-1; D possibly corresponds to TRBD2 (6 bases). Germline CDR1 and CDR2: MNHEY and SVGEGT. V shed 4 bases and J shed 10 bases, with 23 bases lying between them. The CDR3 is 16 amino acids. The CDR3 nucleotides read TGTGCCAGCAGTTGGGACCTTAGCGGCCAATCCGGGGAGCAGTTCTTC. Amino acids: CASSWDLSGQSGEQFF.

DNA for the CDR3: TGCGCCAGCAGTGATAGGGACAAAAGCTACGAGCAGTACTTC. It translates to CASSDRDKSYEQYF. J is TRBJ2-7 and V is TRBV10-1, with D possibly TRBD1 on 6 matching bases. The CDR3 is 14 amino acids. The V and J ends lost 3 bases and 3 bases respectively, with 12 bases between them. Germline V gene data show CDR1 as WNHNN and CDR2 as SYGVQD (reference sequence).

The rearrangement links TRBV9 to TRBJ2-1, with D perhaps TRBD2 (6 bases). CDR1 is SGDLS and CDR2 is YYNGEE in the germline V gene. The CDR3 is made up of 15 amino acids. The germline V and J ends were trimmed by 3 bases and 4 bases, with 14 bases remaining between them. The CDR3 is CASSDRIAEYNEQFF. Written as DNA, the CDR3 is TGTGCCAGCAGCGATCGAATAGCGGAATACAATGAGCAGTTCTTC.

The chain uses TRBV28 and TRBJ1-6; 9 nucleotides align to TRBD1. With V trimmed by 4 bases and J by 5 bases, 9 bases remained unmatched. The germline V gene encodes CDR1 MDHEN and CDR2 SYDVKM. The CDR3 has 17 residues. CDR3 sequence (DNA): TGTGCCAGCAGTTCACCCCCGCGGACAGGGGATAATTCACCCCTCCACTTT. As protein: CASSSPPRTGDNSPLHF.

This chain uses TRBV6-5 with TRBJ1-2; the match to TRBD1 covers 7 bases. CDR1 and CDR2 from the germline V gene are MNHEY and SVGAGI. The V and J ends lost 0 bases and 4 bases, in that order; junction bases with no gene match: 5. The CDR3 covers 15 residues. CDR3 nucleotide sequence: TGTGCCAGCAGTTACTCGACCCAGGGGGTCTATGGCTACACCTTC. This translates into CASSYSTQGVYGYTF.

The chain recombines TRBV28 with TRBJ1-2; tentative D call: TRBD1 (6 bases). The CDR3 totals 15 residues. The germline V and J ends were trimmed by 5 bases and 2 bases, with 15 bases remaining between them. CDR1 and CDR2 from the germline V gene are MDHEN and SYDVKM. DNA of the CDR3: TGTGCCAGCAGTCCTGCAGGGACACTCAACTATGGCTACACCTTC. Protein product: CASSPAGTLNYGYTF.

The table lists this clone with a count of one. V is TRBV10-3 and J is TRBJ2-3, with D perhaps TRBD2 (6 bases). Trimming shortened V by 4 bases and J by 6 bases, and 17 bases separated the two germline ends. In germline, CDR1 is ENHRY, CDR2 SYGVKD. The CDR3 is 15 amino acids. In nucleotides, the CDR3 is TGTGCCATCAGTGTTACCCGGGACTCCTTTGATACGCAGTATTTT. Translated, it gives CAISVTRDSFDTQYF.

The J gene is TRBJ1-1, the V gene TRBV19; TRBD1 agrees at 9 bases. V lost 7 bases, J lost 10 bases, and 16 bases stayed unmatched. Germline CDR1 and CDR2: LNHDA and SQIVND (reference sequence). The CDR3 sequence is 15 residues long. This CDR3 reads CASTDRWGTGKAAFF. CDR3 sequence (DNA): TGTGCCAGTACCGATAGATGGGGGACAGGGAAGGCAGCTTTCTTT. Drawing the rest from reference TRBV19 and TRBJ1-1, the complete variable domain is DGGITQSPKYLFRKEGQNVTLSCEQNLNHDAMYWYRQDPGQGLRLIYYSQIVNDFQKGDIAEGYSVSREKKESFPLTVTSAQKNPTAFYLCASTDRWGTGKAAFFGQGTRLTVV.

This clone has only one observation. The chain has TRBV15 and TRBJ2-1; the D gene is possibly TRBD2 (5 bases). This CDR3 region has 12 residues. Germline CDR1 reads LNHNV; CDR2 reads YYDKDF (reference sequence). The V and J ends lost 6 bases and 9 bases respectively, with 12 bases between them. The CDR3 region has the DNA TGTGCCACCAGAGGGAGTGGCAGTGAGCAGTTCTTC. Translating gives CATRGSGSEQFF.

The chain is built from TRBV2 and TRBJ2-7, with no clear D. The CDR3 spans 11 residues. Trimming removed 5 bases at V and 3 bases at J, with 5 bases between. CDR1 and CDR2 from the germline V gene are SNHLY and FYNNEI. In DNA form, the CDR3 reads TGTGCCAGCAGTCCCAACTACGAGCAGTACTTC. It translates to CASSPNYEQYF.

A word on this clone: Different DNA sequences within this sample yield the same CDR3. The chain carries TRBV12-3 or TRBV12-4 and TRBJ1-2, with 7 nucleotides matching TRBD1. J lost 5 bases, V lost 5 bases, and 5 bases had no gene match. This CDR3 comprises 13 residues. The CDR3 nucleotides are TGTGCCAGCAGTCCGGGGACAGCTTATGGCTACACCTTC. Protein: CASSPGTAYGYTF.

The rearrangement links TRBV7-2 to TRBJ1-1; TRBD1 aligns across 9 bases. Germline CDR1 SGHTA, CDR2 FQGNSA. J lost 5 bases, V lost 2 bases, and 6 bases had no gene match. The CDR3 totals 15 residues. This CDR3 is CASSLTTGGGTEAFF. CDR3 DNA sequence: TGTGCCAGCAGCTTAACGACAGGGGGTGGGACTGAAGCTTTCTTT. The full variable domain, its missing parts supplied by reference TRBV7-2 and TRBJ1-1, is GAGVSQSPSNKVTEKGKDVELRCDPISGHTALYWYRQSLGQGLEFLIYFQGNSAPDKSGLPSDRFSAERTGGSVSTLTIQRTQQEDSAVYLCASSLTTGGGTEAFFGQGTRLTVV.

J is TRBJ1-1 and V is TRBV5-1, with TRBD1 as a possible D gene (5 bases). The V end was cut by 4 bases, the J end by 0 bases, with 10 bases between. The CDR3 is 14 amino acids. Germline V gene lookup returns CDR1 SGHRS and CDR2 YFSETQ. CDR3 sequence reads: CASSGANMNTEAFF. The CDR3 coding sequence is TGCGCCAGCAGCGGGGCGAATATGAACACTGAAGCTTTCTTT.

The V call is TRBV2, the J call TRBJ2-5; TRBD1 might be the D (7 bases). Germline CDR1 SNHLY, CDR2 FYNNEI. Trimming cost V 2 bases and J 5 bases, with 12 bases left between them. CDR3 length: 14 residues. The CDR3 nucleotides read TGTGCCAGCAGTGAACTGACAGGGAGGGAGACCCAGTACTTC. Encoded protein: CASSELTGRETQYF.

This clone was seen only once. CDR3 region: CSVEGVLMNTEAFF. The CDR3, as DNA: TGCAGCGTTGAAGGCGTGCTCATGAACACTGAAGCTTTCTTT. V usage is TRBV29-1 and J usage is TRBJ1-1; D is ambiguous. Germline V CDR1 and CDR2: SQVTM, ANQGSEA. The CDR3 contains 14 residues. Trimming stripped 1 base from V and 0 bases from J, with 9 bases between.

V is TRBV5-4 and J is TRBJ1-6; 10 bases match TRBD1. CDR3 length equals 15 residues. V was clipped by 3 bases and J by 8 bases; unmatched bases: 5. The germline V gene has CDR1 SGHNT and CDR2 YYREEE (reference sequence). The CDR3, as DNA: TGTGCCAGCAGCTGGGGGACAGGGGAGGATTCACCCCTCCACTTT. Translating gives CASSWGTGEDSPLHF.

This clone was seen only a few times. V and J are TRBV2 and TRBJ1-5; D might be TRBD1 (6 bases). The CDR3 length is 15 residues. V gave up 6 bases and J gave up 2 bases, with 14 bases separating them. Germline assignment: CDR1 SNHLY and CDR2 FYNNEI. CDR3 in DNA: TGTGCCAGCAGGATGACAGGTAGCGGCAATCAGCCCCAGCATTTT. This encodes CASRMTGSGNQPQHF.

The chain uses TRBV27 and TRBJ1-5; D not certain. V was clipped by 5 bases and J by 6 bases, with 20 bases between them. The length of the CDR3 is 16 residues. From germline, CDR1 is MNHEY and CDR2 SMNVEV (reference sequence). DNA of the CDR3: TGTGCCAGCAGTCCTAACTCGGTCCGCGGAGGTCAGCCCCAGCATTTT. It codes for CASSPNSVRGGQPQHF.

The gene calls are TRBV5-6 and TRBJ1-1; possibly TRBD1 for D (6 bases). Trimming removed 3 bases from V and 2 bases from J, with 14 bases in between. CDR3 length: 15 residues. CDR1 and CDR2 (germline): SGHDT, YYEEEE. CDR3 in amino acids: CASSSMDRPNTEAFF. The CDR3 DNA reads as TGTGCCAGCAGCTCGATGGACAGACCCAACACTGAAGCTTTCTTT.

Of note for this clone: Other DNA sequences in this specimen translate into the identical CDR3. This rearrangement joins TRBV14 to TRBJ1-2; D ambiguous. Germline assignment: CDR1 SGHDN and CDR2 FVKESK. V lost 0 bases and J lost 5, with 7 bases in between. The CDR3 spans 13 residues. In DNA form, the CDR3 reads TGTGCCAGCAGCCAAGATCGCCAGTATGGCTACACCTTC. Translating it yields CASSQDRQYGYTF.